The T cell receptor beta chain under discussion was sequenced for a study of cytomegalovirus exposure and HLA in healthy donors. The PCR had 60 Vbeta and 13 Jbeta primers. Clones were sequenced by immunoSEQ multiplex PCR, and TCRdb holds only the in-frame ones, with some missing. The sample shows around 150,000 clones, roughly 71% of them seen only once. Sample: PBMCs. This TCR derives from a woman aged 45-65 years in good health and CMV-seropositive.

CDR3 sequence reads: CASSQDGTSGSRAQFF. CDR3 DNA sequence: TGCGCCAGCAGCCAAGATGGGACTAGCGGAAGTCGTGCGCAGTTCTTC. The V gene is TRBV4-1, the J gene TRBJ2-1; 11 nucleotides line up with TRBD2. After removal of 0 bases from V and 12 bases from J, the junction contained 10 bases not matched to a gene. Germline values: CDR1 MGHRA, CDR2 YSYEKL. The CDR3 covers 16 residues.